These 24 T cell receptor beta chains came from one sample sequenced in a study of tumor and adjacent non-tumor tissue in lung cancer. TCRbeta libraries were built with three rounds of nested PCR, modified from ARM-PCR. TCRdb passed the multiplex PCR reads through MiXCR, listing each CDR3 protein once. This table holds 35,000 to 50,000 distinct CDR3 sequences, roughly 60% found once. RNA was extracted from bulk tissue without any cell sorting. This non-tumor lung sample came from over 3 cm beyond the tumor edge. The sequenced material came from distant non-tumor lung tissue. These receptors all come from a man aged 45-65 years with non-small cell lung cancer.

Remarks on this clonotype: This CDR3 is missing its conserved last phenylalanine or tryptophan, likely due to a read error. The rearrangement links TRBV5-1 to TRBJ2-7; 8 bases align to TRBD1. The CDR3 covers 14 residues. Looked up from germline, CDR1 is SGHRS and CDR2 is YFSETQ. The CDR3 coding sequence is TGCGCCAACAGCACCGGACAGGGAGGACGCGAGCAGTACTCC. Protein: CANSTGQGGREQYS.

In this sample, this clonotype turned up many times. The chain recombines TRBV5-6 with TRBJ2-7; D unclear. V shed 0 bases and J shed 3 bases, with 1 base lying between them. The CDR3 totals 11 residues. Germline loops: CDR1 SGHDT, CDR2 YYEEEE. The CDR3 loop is CASSLVYEQYF. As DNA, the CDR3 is TGTGCCAGCAGCTTGGTCTACGAGCAGTACTTC. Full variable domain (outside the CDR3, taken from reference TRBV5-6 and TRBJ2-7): DAGVTQSPTHLIKTRGQQVTLRCSPKSGHDTVSWYQQALGQGPQFIFQYYEEEERQRGNFPDRFSGHQFPNYSSELNVNALLLGDSALYLCASSLVYEQYFGPGTRLTVT.

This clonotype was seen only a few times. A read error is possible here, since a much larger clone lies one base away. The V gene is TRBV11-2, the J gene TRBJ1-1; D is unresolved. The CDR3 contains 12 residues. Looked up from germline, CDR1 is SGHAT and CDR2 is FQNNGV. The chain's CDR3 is CASSPGKGSTSF. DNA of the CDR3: TGTGCCAGCAGCCCCGGGAAGGGCTCAACTTCCTTT.

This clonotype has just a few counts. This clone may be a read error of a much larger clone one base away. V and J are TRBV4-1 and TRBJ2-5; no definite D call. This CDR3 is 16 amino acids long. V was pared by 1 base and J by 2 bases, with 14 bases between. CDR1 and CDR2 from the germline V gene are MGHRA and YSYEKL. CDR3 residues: CASSQVSLNPQETQYF. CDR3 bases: TGCGCCAGCAGCCAAGTTTCCTTGAATCCACAAGAGACCCAGTACTTC.

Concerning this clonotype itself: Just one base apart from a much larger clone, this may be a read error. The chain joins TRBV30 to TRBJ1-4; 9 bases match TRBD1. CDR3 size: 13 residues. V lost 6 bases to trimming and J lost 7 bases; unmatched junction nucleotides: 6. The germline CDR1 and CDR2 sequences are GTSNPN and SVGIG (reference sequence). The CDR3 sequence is CACSDRGSEKLFF. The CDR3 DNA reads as TGTGCCTGCAGCGACAGGGGGAGTGAAAAACTGTTTTTT.

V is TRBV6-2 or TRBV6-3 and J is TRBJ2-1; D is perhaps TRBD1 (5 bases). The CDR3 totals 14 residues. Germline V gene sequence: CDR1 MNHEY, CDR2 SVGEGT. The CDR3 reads CVSLPRTQYNEQFF. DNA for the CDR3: TGTGTCAGTCTCCCAAGGACACAATACAATGAGCAGTTCTTC.

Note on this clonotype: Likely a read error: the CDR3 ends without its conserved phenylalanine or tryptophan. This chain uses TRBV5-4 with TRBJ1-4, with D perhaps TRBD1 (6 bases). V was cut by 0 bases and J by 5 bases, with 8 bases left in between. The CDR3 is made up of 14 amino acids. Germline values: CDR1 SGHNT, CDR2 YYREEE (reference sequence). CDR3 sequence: CASSLGQGNEKLFI. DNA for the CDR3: TGTGCCAGCAGCTTGGGTCAGGGGAATGAAAAACTGTTTATT.

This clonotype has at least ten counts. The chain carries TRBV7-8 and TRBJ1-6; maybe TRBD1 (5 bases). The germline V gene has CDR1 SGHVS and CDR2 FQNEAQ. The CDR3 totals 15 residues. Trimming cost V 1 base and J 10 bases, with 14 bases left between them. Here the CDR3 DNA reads TGTGCCAGCAGCTTAGTCCAGGGTGTAGGCTCACCCCTCCACTTT. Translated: CASSLVQGVGSPLHF.

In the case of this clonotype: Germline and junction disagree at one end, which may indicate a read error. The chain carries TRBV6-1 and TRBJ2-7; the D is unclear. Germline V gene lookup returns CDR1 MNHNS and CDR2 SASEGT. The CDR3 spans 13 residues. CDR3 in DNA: TGCGCCATCCTAGGTGCGGCTGCCTACGATCAGTACTTC. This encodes CAILGAAAYDQYF.

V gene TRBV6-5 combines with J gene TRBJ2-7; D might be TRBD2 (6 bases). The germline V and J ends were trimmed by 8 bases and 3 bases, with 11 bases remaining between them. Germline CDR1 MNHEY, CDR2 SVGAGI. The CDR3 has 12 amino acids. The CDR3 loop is CASRGGGYEQYF. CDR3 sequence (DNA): TGTGCCAGCCGGGGAGGCGGCTACGAGCAGTACTTC.

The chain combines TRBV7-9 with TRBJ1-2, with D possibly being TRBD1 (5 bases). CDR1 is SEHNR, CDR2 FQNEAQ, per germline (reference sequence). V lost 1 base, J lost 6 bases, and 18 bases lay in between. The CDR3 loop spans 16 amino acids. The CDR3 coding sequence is TGTGCCAGCAGCTTAGGAAGCGCGGGGATAGGGGATGGCTACACCTTC. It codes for CASSLGSAGIGDGYTF.

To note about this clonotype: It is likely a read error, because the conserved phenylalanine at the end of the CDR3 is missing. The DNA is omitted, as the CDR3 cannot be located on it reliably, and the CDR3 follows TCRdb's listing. This CDR3 reads CASSSQIGYGYTL. J is TRBJ1-2 and V is TRBV11-2. Looked up from germline, CDR1 is SGHAT and CDR2 is FQNNGV. The CDR3 contains 13 residues when both ends are counted.

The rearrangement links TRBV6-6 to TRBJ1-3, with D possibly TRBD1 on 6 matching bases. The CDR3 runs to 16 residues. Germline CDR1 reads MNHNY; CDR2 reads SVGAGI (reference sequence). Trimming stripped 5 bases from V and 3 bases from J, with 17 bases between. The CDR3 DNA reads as TGTGCCAGCAGTGAAGAACGACAGGTGATTGGAAACACCATATATTTT. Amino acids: CASSEERQVIGNTIYF.

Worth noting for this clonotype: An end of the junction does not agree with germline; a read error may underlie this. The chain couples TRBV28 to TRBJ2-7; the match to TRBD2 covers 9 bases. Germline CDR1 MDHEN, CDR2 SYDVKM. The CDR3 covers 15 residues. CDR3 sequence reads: CDSNYPERRGGEQYF. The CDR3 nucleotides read TGTGACAGCAATTACCCGGAGAGGCGGGGGGGCGAGCAGTACTTC.

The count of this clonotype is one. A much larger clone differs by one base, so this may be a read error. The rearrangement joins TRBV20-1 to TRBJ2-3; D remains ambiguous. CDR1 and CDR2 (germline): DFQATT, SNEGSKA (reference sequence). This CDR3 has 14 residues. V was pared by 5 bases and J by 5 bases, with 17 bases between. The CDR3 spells CSAPLRTTQDTQYF. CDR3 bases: TGCAGTGCTCCACTCCGGACCACACAAGATACGCAGTATTTT.

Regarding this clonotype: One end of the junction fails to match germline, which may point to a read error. The CDR3 here is CASSFQTNGASGQFF. In nucleotides, the CDR3 is TGTGCTAGCAGTTTCCAGACTAACGGGGCTTCGGGGCAGTTCTTC. The chain joins TRBV28 to TRBJ2-1; possibly TRBD1 or TRBD2 for D (5 bases each). CDR3 length equals 15 residues. The germline V gene has CDR1 MDHEN and CDR2 SYDVKM.

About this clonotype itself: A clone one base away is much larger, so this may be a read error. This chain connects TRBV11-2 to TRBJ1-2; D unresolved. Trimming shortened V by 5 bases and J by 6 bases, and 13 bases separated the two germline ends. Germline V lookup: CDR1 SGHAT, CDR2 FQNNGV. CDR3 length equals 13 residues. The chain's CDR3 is CASSIIGSDGYTF. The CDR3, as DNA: TGTGCCAGCAGCATCATAGGTTCCGATGGCTACACCTTC.

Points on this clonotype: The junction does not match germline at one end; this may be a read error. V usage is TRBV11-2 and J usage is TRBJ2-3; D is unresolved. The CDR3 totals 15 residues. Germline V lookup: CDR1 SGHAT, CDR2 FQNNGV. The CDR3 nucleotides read TGTGCCAACAGCTTAATGAACTCTAACACAGATACACAGTATTTT. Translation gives CANSLMNSNTDTQYF.

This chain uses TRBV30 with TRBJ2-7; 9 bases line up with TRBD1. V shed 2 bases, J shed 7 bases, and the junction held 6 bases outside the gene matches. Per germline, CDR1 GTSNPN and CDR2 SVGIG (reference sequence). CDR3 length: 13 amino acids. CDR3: CAWSPGTGMEQYF. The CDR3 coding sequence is TGTGCCTGGAGTCCCGGGACAGGGATGGAGCAGTACTTC.

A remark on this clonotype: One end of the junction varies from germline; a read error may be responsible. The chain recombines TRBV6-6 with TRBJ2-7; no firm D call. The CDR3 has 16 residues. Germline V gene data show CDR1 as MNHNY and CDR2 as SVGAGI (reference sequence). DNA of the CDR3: TGTGCCAGCACTTACTCGATGGAGAAACAATCCTACGAGCAGTACTTC. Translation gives CASTYSMEKQSYEQYF.

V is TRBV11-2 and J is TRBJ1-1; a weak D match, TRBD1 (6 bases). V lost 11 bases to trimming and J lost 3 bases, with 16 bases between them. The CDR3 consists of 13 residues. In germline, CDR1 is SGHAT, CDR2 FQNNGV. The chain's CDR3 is CADSVQGYTEAFF. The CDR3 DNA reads TGTGCCGACAGCGTACAGGGATACACTGAAGCTTTCTTT.

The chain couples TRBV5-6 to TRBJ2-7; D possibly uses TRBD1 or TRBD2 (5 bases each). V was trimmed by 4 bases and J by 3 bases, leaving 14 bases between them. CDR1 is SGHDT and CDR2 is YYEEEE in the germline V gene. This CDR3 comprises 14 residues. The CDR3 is CASSPGQGHYEQYF. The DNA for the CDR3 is TGTGCCAGCAGCCCGGGGCAAGGGCACTACGAGCAGTACTTC.

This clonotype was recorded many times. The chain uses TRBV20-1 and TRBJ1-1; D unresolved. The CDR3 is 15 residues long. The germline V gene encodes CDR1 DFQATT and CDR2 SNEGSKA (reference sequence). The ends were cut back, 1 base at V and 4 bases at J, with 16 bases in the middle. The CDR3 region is CSARARTGLGTEAFF. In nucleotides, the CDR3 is TGCAGTGCTAGAGCTAGGACCGGGTTAGGCACTGAAGCTTTCTTT.

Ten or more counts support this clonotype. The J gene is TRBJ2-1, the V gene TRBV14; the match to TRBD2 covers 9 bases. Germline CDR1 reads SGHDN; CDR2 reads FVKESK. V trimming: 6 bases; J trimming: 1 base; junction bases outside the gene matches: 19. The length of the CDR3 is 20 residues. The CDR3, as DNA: TGTGCCAGCAGTCTACGGGGGTTTCTAGCGGGGAGTGCTTCCTACAATGAGCAGTTCTTC. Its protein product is CASSLRGFLAGSASYNEQFF. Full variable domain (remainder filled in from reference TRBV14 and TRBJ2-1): EAGVTQFPSHSVIEKGQTVTLRCDPISGHDNLYWYRRVMGKEIKFLLHFVKESKQDESGMPNNRFLAERTGGTYSTLKVQPAELEDSGVYFCASSLRGFLAGSASYNEQFFGPGTRLTVL.